The entry that follows covers one T cell receptor (beta chain) sequence. This specimen comes from a study of blood T cell repertoires in COVID-19. At the level of the study: T cells, B-cell-depleted T cells, or PBMCs provided the cDNA or gDNA that served as material.

The ends lost 4 bases at V and 2 bases at J; junction bases unmatched: 10. CDR1 is SGHKS, CDR2 YYEKEE, per germline (reference sequence). The CDR3 covers 16 residues. The authors' processing: Researchers report that nucleated cell counts were estimated from reference gene primer amplification. Sequencing was performed with immunoSEQ multiplex PCR; in TCRdb, only in-frame clones are kept and a portion is missing. For V, J and clone size, that table is used; D and trimming come from the DNA. The sample lists around 70,000 clones; 91% were seen once. The chain is built from TRBV5-5 and TRBJ2-7, with TRBD1 matching over 9 bases. The sample taken for sequencing was peripheral blood. The TCR comes from a human donor in a cohort sampled during active COVID-19. The CDR3 coding sequence is TGTGCCAGCAGCCTGGCCGGGGGACAGGGAGCCTACGAGCAGTACTTC. Residues: CASSLAGGQGAYEQYF.